These 18 T cell receptor beta chains share one sample of origin, sequenced in a study of regulatory T cells in long-lasting Graves disease. Library construction for TCR beta used iRepertoire HTBI primers and Arm-PCR of CDR3 regions. TCRdb ran MiXCR on the multiplex PCR reads and lists one entry per CDR3 protein. The repertoire holds fewer than 450,000 distinct CDR3 sequences, with 20% to 30% as singletons. Documented time point: persistent/refractory GD, antithyroid drugs over 5 years with positive TRAb. The TCR library was made from RNA that had been extracted from PBMCs in TRIzol. Sequenced here: peripheral blood mononuclear cells (PBMCs), sampled when the disease was refractory, from a patient treated with antithyroid drugs. Receptors were obtained from a female donor with Graves disease.

The chain links TRBV27 to TRBJ2-2; 7 bases fit TRBD2. CDR3 size: 13 residues. Germline V gives CDR1 MNHEY, CDR2 SMNVEV (reference sequence). The ends lost 7 bases at V and 6 bases at J; junction bases unmatched: 5. CDR3 sequence: CASTSGGSGELFF. As DNA, the CDR3 is TGTGCCAGCACCTCGGGGGGTTCCGGGGAGCTGTTTTTT.

This sequence joins TRBV29-1 and TRBJ2-1, with TRBD1 matching 8 bases. This CDR3 contains 14 residues. V shed 3 bases and J 6 bases; nucleotides not matched to a gene: 7. CDR1 SQVTM and CDR2 ANQGSEA come from the germline V gene. As DNA, the CDR3 is TGCAGCGTTGACTCTACAGGGGGAGGCAATGAGCAGTTCTTC. Protein product: CSVDSTGGGNEQFF.

This clonotype was seen more than once but under ten times. This chain connects TRBV9 to TRBJ1-3; TRBD1 is a possible D gene (6 bases). This CDR3 has 15 residues. The V end lost 3 bases, the J end lost 1 base, and 11 bases lay between the germline ends. The germline V gene has CDR1 SGDLS and CDR2 YYNGEE. In nucleotides, the CDR3 is TGTGCCAGCAGCGCCAATACAGGGTCTGGAAACACCATATATTTT. Translation: CASSANTGSGNTIYF.

Of note for this clonotype: Since a much larger clone is just one base distant, this may be a read error. The conserved phenylalanine or tryptophan is not found at the CDR3 terminus, so this likely reflects a read error. J is TRBJ2-7 and V is TRBV20-1; perhaps TRBD2 as D (6 bases). This CDR3 spans 14 amino acids. Germline lookup yields CDR1 DFQATT and CDR2 SNEGSKA (reference sequence). V was shortened by 6 bases and J by 2 bases, with 17 bases between the two germline ends. This CDR3 reads CSALGGEVAYEQYS. The CDR3 DNA reads as TGCAGTGCCCTGGGCGGGGAGGTGGCCTACGAGCAGTACTCC.

The chain carries TRBV9 and TRBJ1-4; perhaps TRBD1 as D (5 bases). CDR3 length: 17 residues. The germline gives CDR1 SGDLS, CDR2 YYNGEE. Trimming removed 4 bases from V and 8 bases from J, with 24 bases in between. For the CDR3, the DNA is TGTGCCAGCAGCCCCCGGGAAGGAGGGACCCTGGTGGAAAAACTGTTTTTT. Translating it yields CASSPREGGTLVEKLFF.

This clonotype was recorded at least ten times. CDR3 sequence: CAWSSGASNQPQHF. The CDR3 DNA reads as TGTGCCTGGAGTTCAGGGGCTAGCAATCAGCCCCAGCATTTT. This chain links TRBV30 with TRBJ1-5; D perhaps matches TRBD1 (6 bases). Germline-derived CDR1 and CDR2 are GTSNPN and SVGIG (reference sequence). CDR3 length: 14 residues. The V end was cut by 2 bases, the J end by 0 bases, with 8 bases between. Filled out from reference TRBV30 and TRBJ1-5, the complete variable domain reads SQTIHQWPATLVQPVGSPLSLECTVEGTSNPNLYWYRQAAGRGLQLLFYSVGIGQISSEVPQNLSASRPQDRQFILSSKKLLLSDSGFYLCAWSSGASNQPQHFGDGTRLSIL.

The sample holds a few counts of this clonotype. V is TRBV3-1 and J is TRBJ2-7; no clear D gene. Trimming left V 1 base short and J 0 bases short, with 7 bases between. The CDR3 has 14 amino acids. Germline V lookup: CDR1 LGHDT, CDR2 YNNKEL (reference sequence). In nucleotides, the CDR3 is TGTGCCAGCAGCCAAGCCCCGGCCTCCTACGAGCAGTACTTC. Translation: CASSQAPASYEQYF.

This clonotype was seen ten or more times. V is TRBV18 and J is TRBJ1-1, with 7 bases lining up with TRBD1. Germline-derived CDR1 and CDR2 are KGHSH and LQKENI. The CDR3 covers 15 residues. Germline trimming cut 6 bases from V and 4 bases from J; bases unmatched to any gene: 11. This CDR3 is CASSPNDRVSTEAFF. The CDR3 DNA reads TGTGCCAGCTCCCCGAACGACAGGGTATCCACTGAAGCTTTCTTT.

The chain couples TRBV30 to TRBJ1-1; 9 bases align to TRBD1. Germline lookup yields CDR1 GTSNPN and CDR2 SVGIG (reference sequence). CDR3 length: 14 residues. J was trimmed by 1 base and V by 4 bases; bases with no gene match: 4. The DNA of the CDR3 is TGTGCCTGGATCACAGGGGGCTCGAACACTGAAGCTTTCTTT. Protein product: CAWITGGSNTEAFF.

This clonotype was recorded at least ten times. The chain recombines TRBV2 with TRBJ1-6; possible D gene TRBD1, 5 bases. Trimming took 6 bases from V and 7 from J, leaving 13 bases between them. CDR1 is SNHLY, CDR2 FYNNEI, per germline. This CDR3 spans 14 amino acids. The CDR3 loop is CASSGVGRNSPLHF. CDR3 bases: TGTGCCAGCAGCGGCGTGGGGCGAAATTCACCCCTCCACTTT.

In its sample, this clonotype was seen many times. The chain has TRBV6-1 and TRBJ1-2, with 7 bases that match TRBD1. V gave up 6 bases and J gave up 6 bases; unmatched junction bases: 19. The CDR3 sequence is 17 residues long. The germline CDR1 and CDR2 sequences are MNHNS and SASEGT. Here the CDR3 reads CASREQGSNRASDGYTF. The DNA for the CDR3 is TGTGCCAGCAGGGAACAGGGGTCCAACAGGGCGTCGGATGGCTACACCTTC.

J is TRBJ2-2 and V is TRBV2; 9 positions match TRBD2. Germline CDR1 and CDR2: SNHLY and FYNNEI. This CDR3 is 15 amino acids long. The trim removed 6 bases at V and 5 bases at J, leaving 7 bases unmatched. CDR3 sequence reads: CASRVREGQTGELFF. As DNA, the CDR3 is TGTGCCAGCAGAGTGCGGGAGGGCCAAACCGGGGAGCTGTTTTTT.

With regard to this clonotype: Its ends do not fully match the called genes, so a read error is possible. The chain recombines TRBV5-1 with TRBJ2-5; D not certain. In germline, CDR1 is SGHRS, CDR2 YFSETQ. The CDR3 runs 16 residues. The CDR3, as DNA: TGCGCCAGCAGCTTGGGAAGTTGGATGCAACAAGGGACCCAGTACTTC. It encodes CASSLGSWMQQGTQYF.

This clonotype was picked up many times. This chain uses TRBV28 with TRBJ1-2; 7 bases match TRBD1. The junction had 11 bases not matched to a gene; V was cut back by 3 bases and J by 4 bases. The CDR3 runs 16 residues. Germline CDR1 MDHEN, CDR2 SYDVKM. For the CDR3, the DNA is TGTGCCAGCAGTTTGCCATACTGGGACAGAACCTATGGCTACACCTTC. Its translation is CASSLPYWDRTYGYTF.

This clonotype was seen at least ten times. V and J are TRBV6-5 and TRBJ2-4; 9 nucleotides align to TRBD1. The junction had 7 bases not matched to a gene; V was cut back by 2 bases and J by 8 bases. Germline CDR1 is MNHEY and CDR2 is SVGAGI. The CDR3 is 15 residues long. The CDR3 sequence: CASSYRDRELDIQYF. The CDR3 DNA follows: TGTGCCAGCAGTTACAGGGACAGGGAGTTGGACATTCAGTACTTC.

This clonotype came up a few times. The rearrangement uses TRBV4-1 and TRBJ1-5; D unresolved. V lost 2 bases and J lost 7, with 18 bases in between. The V gene's germline CDR1 is MGHRA and CDR2 YSYEKL. The CDR3 is made up of 16 amino acids. The CDR3 reads CASSQTSSPRLQPQHF. Written as DNA, the CDR3 is TGCGCCAGCAGCCAAACATCCTCCCCTCGTCTCCAGCCCCAGCATTTT.

The chain joins TRBV29-1 to TRBJ1-4; TRBD1 matches at 7 bases. The CDR3 totals 14 residues. V lost 4 bases, J lost 6 bases, and 8 bases stayed unmatched. The germline V gene encodes CDR1 SQVTM and CDR2 ANQGSEA. DNA of the CDR3: TGCAGCGTTGCATCAGGGGGTTCGGATGAAAAACTGTTTTTT. Translated, it gives CSVASGGSDEKLFF.

Here the CDR3 reads CASSGGRGTEAFF. For the CDR3, the DNA is TGTGCCAGCAGTGGGGGCCGGGGAACTGAAGCTTTCTTT. The genes are TRBV2 and TRBJ1-1; TRBD1 might be the D (5 bases). The germline V gene has CDR1 SNHLY and CDR2 FYNNEI. Trimming left V 4 bases short and J 5 bases short, with 11 bases between. This CDR3 has 13 amino acids.